The clone carrying this T cell receptor (beta chain) was counted at least ten times. The source material, RNA transcripts, was used to amplify TCR beta CDR3 regions. In the first-round RT-PCR of the TCR CDR3, the HTBI primer set was used. TCRdb redid the calling of the multiplex PCR reads with MiXCR, one entry per CDR3 protein. The sample has approximately 520,000 distinct CDR3 sequences, roughly 25% seen once. Per germline, CDR1 DFQATT and CDR2 SNEGSKA (reference sequence). V was pared by 1 base and J by 2 bases, with 5 bases between. The length of the CDR3 is 12 residues. This specimen comes from a study of T cells in Graves' hyperthyroidism and ophthalmopathy.

The chain joins TRBV20-1 to TRBJ1-2; D unresolved. Sequenced: blood. The clonotype comes from a woman aged 25 to 39 with Graves' ophthalmopathy. Written as DNA, the CDR3 is TGCAGTGCTAGAGGGGCAAACTATGGCTACACCTTC. Translation gives CSARGANYGYTF.